Included here is one T cell receptor beta chain sequence, with context. Which antigen it targets is not known. No base quality values were provided; no much bigger clone lies one nucleotide off. The sample holds other DNA sequences that translate to the same CDR3. The immunoSEQ Assay, a bias-controlled multiplex PCR, was used to amplify TCRbeta CDR3 regions from genomic DNA. On the study's bioinformatics: The number of nucleated cells in each sample was estimated by amplification of reference gene primers within the assay. Sequence reads were collapsed and filtered to measure the absolute abundance of every unique TCRbeta CDR3 rearrangement. For each sample, productive Simpson clonality was calculated as the square root of Simpson's diversity index over productive rearrangements. TCRdb carries this immuneACCESS record with in-frame sequences only. Its versions omit some clonotypes, under half of them owing to an unresolved V gene in the studies checked, with the rest unexplained. V and J calls and clone size are those listed in that table; D and trimming were worked out from the DNA. For this sample the table gives hundreds of thousands of clones, of which about 91% were detected only once. The ten largest clonotypes hold about 9.9% of the sample.

In the germline V gene, CDR1 corresponds to SGHRS and CDR2 to YFSETQ. The germline ends are 8 bases apart after V is trimmed by 1 base and J by 0 bases. From cysteine to phenylalanine, the CDR3 is 16 amino acids long. Only CDR3 DNA remains: 48 bases, in frame from the first base. The sample originates from a study of blood T cell repertoires in COVID-19 (dated by TCRdb to the early 2020s). With respect to the entire study: Samples covering the acute and convalescent phases of COVID-19 were provided by collaborators in the United States, Italy and Spain. The repertoires were released in a freely available public database meant as a resource for research on the immune response to SARS-CoV-2. The samples were drawn from the first 160 participants of the ongoing ImmuneRACE study and from some 1,300 subjects provided by 6 global collaborators. Where HLA class I and class II types were available, the types were taken from metadata supplied by the sample provider, not from assay-based typing. Sample metadata almost always included a de-identified subject ID, COVID-19 status, age in years and sex. The dataset comprised deeply sampled blood TCRbeta repertoires from subjects exposed to, actively infected with, or recovered from COVID-19. The material from the prospective study consisted of cDNA or gDNA derived from T cells, B-cell-depleted T cells, or PBMCs.

The investigation overall reported the following: How much clinical and demographic metadata was included differed by source and by participant, and the metadata was provided uncurated.

Enrolling through a virtual design, the prospective study's participants ranged in age from about 18 to 89 years and lived across more than 20 United States geographic areas. In the prospective study, cohorts were assigned on the basis of participant-reported clinical history obtained from a screening survey and a study questionnaire. For ImmuneRACE Cohort 3, a participant was defined as recovered based on two consecutive negative NP/OP PCR tests, clearance by a healthcare professional, or resolution of symptoms. In the prospective study, whole blood, serum and a nasopharyngeal or oropharyngeal swab were collected from each participant by mobile phlebotomists. Prospective study participants could optionally give additional blood draws and questionnaires over an approximately 2-month period. Before DNA extraction, prospective study blood samples were shipped either frozen or at room temperature.

Recombination connected TRBV5-1 to TRBJ1-6; the D gene is not confidently resolved. The clonotype comes from a woman in her thirties or forties who had recovered from COVID-19. Material: PBMCs or T cells enriched from blood (not recorded which). DNA sequence: TGCGCCAGCAGCTTGACCCGGAGCTCCTATAATTCACCCCTCCACTTT. It translates to CASSLTRSSYNSPLHF.